This T cell receptor beta chain was sequenced during a study of cytomegalovirus exposure and HLA in healthy donors. 13 Jbeta primers and 60 Vbeta primers were used for the PCR. Assay used: immunoSEQ multiplex PCR; TCRdb lists only in-frame clones, some missing. The table has approximately 80,000 clones, about 68% seen once; the top ten hold about 22%. Findings and limits, study-wide: An observed cluster of highly shared sequence variants was recorded as a likely sequencing artifact. Researchers had no immune exposure information except CMV serostatus available.

About this clone itself: Its antigen is still unknown.

The sequenced sample was PBMCs. The receptor was derived from a man younger than 45 in good health and CMV-seropositive.

This chain's CDR3 is CASSLAGTGVTGELFF. DNA for the CDR3: TGTGCCAGCAGCTTGGCCGGGACAGGGGTGACCGGGGAGCTGTTTTTT. The genes are TRBV5-4 and TRBJ2-2, with 10 bases lining up with TRBD1. The CDR3 has 16 residues. V dropped 0 bases and J dropped 5; count of bases not matched to a gene: 4. CDR1 and CDR2 (germline): SGHNT, YYREEE (reference sequence).